This is a list of T cell receptor beta chains from one sample in a study of blood T cells in healthy people across ages. MiXCR, run by TCRdb on the 5' RACE reads, gives a single entry per CDR3 protein. The sample lists 1.5 million to 2 million distinct CDR3 sequences, almost 35% seen once, with approximately 11% in the top ten. Material: blood. Source of these receptors: a woman younger than 45 in good health. CDR3s include the opening cysteine and the closing phenylalanine or tryptophan. Part of the rows lack a size; the others show once, few, many or a class for expanded clones.

abundance	v_gene	CDR3aa
.	TRBV2	CAGSEIAGGPTGGLFF
.	TRBV4-1	CASSLPGGRKTQYF
few	TRBV29-1	CSVDQGDYGYTF
.	TRBV20-1	CSARSAGGPSLDTQYF
few	TRBV12-3/TRBV12-4	CASSRDFGLAPHNEQFF
few	TRBV11-1	CASSLLAEFSTDTQYF
many	TRBV12-3/TRBV12-4	CASSPGIAGRDIQYF
.	TRBV11-1	CAGSSSRSGGSVAEAFF
.	TRBV6-6	CASQTGNQETQYF
.	TRBV6-2/TRBV6-3	CASSRPREGSYNEQFF
few	TRBV20-1	CSAAKMSFWGNQPQHF
many	TRBV3-1	CASSQYRGGEQYF
.	TRBV3-1	CASSPRGGRMNTEAFF
many	TRBV29-1	CSVDALAPGRTDTQYF
.	TRBV20-1	CSAIRGPPYNEQFF
many	TRBV7-2	CASSPTSGGTTDTQYF
.	TRBV4-2	CASSQEQGLAEYNEQFF
.	TRBV27	CASSLTGGFDGYTF
.	TRBV20-1	CSATWGVETRYF
.	TRBV9	CASSVAGTVIDTQYF
.	TRBV28	CASSRELETQYF
.	TRBV5-1	CASSTSWIADLNVYCYEQYF
.	TRBV5-1	CASSTGATYNEQFF
many	TRBV13	CASSFPEAGAVTDTQYF
once	TRBV9	CASSADSTGSPLHF
many	TRBV29-1	CSVEYRLSSYNEQFF
.	TRBV7-9	CASSNPRFGVIEQYF